This TCR beta chain was observed in a study of tumor-infiltrating lymphocytes in primary liver carcinoma. Priming with a constant-region primer yielded TCR beta cDNA from about 510 ng total RNA. Slightly modified ARM-PCR, run as three nested multiplex PCR rounds, produced the TCR beta libraries. It was with TRBV1-TRBV30 forward primers and a C-beta reverse primer that the first two PCR rounds were run, at roughly 11 cycles each. TCRdb re-called the multiplex PCR reads with MiXCR, one entry per CDR3 protein. The sample records 20,000 to 25,000 distinct CDR3 sequences, around 76% being singletons. This clonotype was recorded only once. The antigen remains unidentified. At one end the junction does not follow the germline gene, possibly because of a read error. Findings of the study overall: Top-250-clone fractions were significantly higher in tumors than in blood (p = 0.039).

This CDR3 region has 15 residues. The germline V gene has CDR1 LGHNA and CDR2 YSLEER. The study co-extracted DNA and RNA from approximately 20-30 mg of unsorted bulk tissue. This clonotype originated in a man aged 35-49 years with primary liver carcinoma and hepatitis B virus infection. Sequenced sample: liver tumor tissue from sampling region 1. Sample subset: tumor region T1, superior pole. The rearrangement uses TRBV4-3 and TRBJ2-7; the D gene is possibly TRBD2 (6 bases). The CDR3 is CASSQNRETPYEQCF. CDR3 DNA: TGCGCCAGCAGCCAAAATCGGGAGACTCCCTACGAACAGTGCTTC.